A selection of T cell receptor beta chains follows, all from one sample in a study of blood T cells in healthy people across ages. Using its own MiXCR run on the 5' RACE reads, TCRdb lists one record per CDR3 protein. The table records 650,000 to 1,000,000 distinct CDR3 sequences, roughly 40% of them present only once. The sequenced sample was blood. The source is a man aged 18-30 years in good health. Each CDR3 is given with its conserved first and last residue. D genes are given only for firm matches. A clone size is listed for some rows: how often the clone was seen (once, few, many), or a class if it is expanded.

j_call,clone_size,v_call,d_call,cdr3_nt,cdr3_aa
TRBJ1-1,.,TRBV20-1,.,TGCAGTGCTAGTTGGAACACTGAAGCTTTCTTT,CSASWNTEAFF
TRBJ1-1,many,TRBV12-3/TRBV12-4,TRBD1,TGTGCCAGCAGTCCGATAGGACAGGGGTTCGCTGAAGCTTTCTTT,CASSPIGQGFAEAFF
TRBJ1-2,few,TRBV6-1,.,TGTGCCAGCAGTGAAAGTGGTCCCTGGGGCTACACCTTC,CASSESGPWGYTF
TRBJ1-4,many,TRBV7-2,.,TGTGCCAGCAGCTTAGACCTTAATGAAAAACTGTTTTTT,CASSLDLNEKLFF
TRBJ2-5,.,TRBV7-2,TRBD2,TGTGCCAGCAGCCCGGGGAGGGTGGAGACCCAGTACTTC,CASSPGRVETQYF
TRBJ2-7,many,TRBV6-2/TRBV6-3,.,TGTGCCAGCAGTTACTCGATACAGACCGGTAACTACGAGCAGTACTTC,CASSYSIQTGNYEQYF
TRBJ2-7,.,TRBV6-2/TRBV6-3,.,TGTGCCAGCAGTTACAATAGAGCCTACGAGCAGTACTTC,CASSYNRAYEQYF
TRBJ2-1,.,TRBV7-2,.,TGTGCCAGCAGCTCAAACCCCAACCAATACAGCTACAATGAGCAGTTCTTC,CASSSNPNQYSYNEQFF
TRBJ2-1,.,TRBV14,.,TGTGCCAGCAGCCAAGATGCGGGTTACTCCTACAATGAGCAGTTCTTC,CASSQDAGYSYNEQFF
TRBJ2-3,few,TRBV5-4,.,TGTGCCGCCTGGGATACGCAGTATTTT,CAAWDTQYF
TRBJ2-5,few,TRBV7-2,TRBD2,TGTGCCAGCAGCTCGCCGCGGGGGTCCCTGTGGGATGAGCAGTACTTC,CASSSPRGSLWDEQYF
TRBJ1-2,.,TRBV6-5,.,TGTGCCAGCACGTCGGACAGCCAGGGCTACACCTTC,CASTSDSQGYTF
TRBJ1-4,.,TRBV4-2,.,TGTGCCAGCAGCCAGACCAACCTCGGGGGGGGTCTTAATGTAAAACTGTTTTTT,CASSQTNLGGGLNVKLFF
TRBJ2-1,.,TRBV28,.,TGTGCCAGCAGTTTTCGGATGGACAATGAGCAGTTCTTC,CASSFRMDNEQFF
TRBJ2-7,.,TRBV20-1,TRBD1,TGCAGTGCCCAAGACCGGGACAGGGGGGACTACGAGCAGTACTTC,CSAQDRDRGDYEQYF
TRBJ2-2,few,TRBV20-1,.,TGCAGTGCTATAGCCTCCCACCCGACCGGGGAGCTGTTTTTT,CSAIASHPTGELFF
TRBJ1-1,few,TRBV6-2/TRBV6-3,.,TGTGCCAGCAGGGAGGGCAGGGCTGAAGCTTTCTTT,CASREGRAEAFF
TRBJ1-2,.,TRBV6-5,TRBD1,TGTGCCAGCAGGGCCCCCGGGACAGGGTCTGATGGCTACACCTTC,CASRAPGTGSDGYTF
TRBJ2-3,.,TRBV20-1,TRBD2,TGCAGTGCTAGAGAGCTGACTAGCCCGAGCACAGATACGCAGTATTTT,CSARELTSPSTDTQYF
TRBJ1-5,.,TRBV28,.,TGTGCCAGCAGTTTGCCCGAGGCCTTTAGCAATCAGCCCCAGCATTTT,CASSLPEAFSNQPQHF
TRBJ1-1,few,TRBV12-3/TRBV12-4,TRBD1,TGTGCCAGCACCACGACAGGGAAGGCGACTGAAGCTTTCTTT,CASTTTGKATEAFF
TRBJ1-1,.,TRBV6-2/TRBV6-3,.,TGTGCCAGCAGTTCGATGGACAGTCGCACTGAAGCTTTCTTT,CASSSMDSRTEAFF
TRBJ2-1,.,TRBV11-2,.,TGTGCCAGCAGCGGGGGGCTGACAACTGAGCAGTTCTTC,CASSGGLTTEQFF
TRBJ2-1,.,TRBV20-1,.,TGCAGTGCTAGATGGAACCCGAGCTCCTACAATGAGCAGTTCTTC,CSARWNPSSYNEQFF
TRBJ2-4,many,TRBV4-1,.,TGCGCCAGCAGCCAAGACCCCCAAACCAAAAACATTCAGTACTTC,CASSQDPQTKNIQYF
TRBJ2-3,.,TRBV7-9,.,TGTGCCACCGATACCAGAATCGGTACAGATACGCAGTATTTT,CATDTRIGTDTQYF
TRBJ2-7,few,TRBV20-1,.,TGCAGTGCTAGGAGCTCCTACGAGCAGTACTTC,CSARSSYEQYF
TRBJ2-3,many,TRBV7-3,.,TGTGCCAGCAGCTCCCAGGGGGGCAGCACAGATACGCAGTATTTT,CASSSQGGSTDTQYF
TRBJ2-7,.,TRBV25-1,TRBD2,TGTGCCAGCAACGGGGGGGCGGACGAGCAGTACTTC,CASNGGADEQYF
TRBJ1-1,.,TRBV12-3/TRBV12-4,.,TGTGCCAGCAGTTTTGAATCGGCTCGGGGCACTGAAGCTTTCTTT,CASSFESARGTEAFF
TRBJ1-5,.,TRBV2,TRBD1,TGTGCCAGCAGGTCCGGGACAGGGAGGCAGCCCCAGCATTTT,CASRSGTGRQPQHF
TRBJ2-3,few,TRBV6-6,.,TGTGCCAGCACAACAGGGCTTTCGGGCCCAGATACGCAGTATTTT,CASTTGLSGPDTQYF
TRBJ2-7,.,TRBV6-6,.,TGTGCCAGCAAACTAGGGGGAGATCACTACGAGCAGTACTTC,CASKLGGDHYEQYF
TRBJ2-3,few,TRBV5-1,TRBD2,TGCGCCAGCAGCTCGGTAGCGGGGACGTCCCCAGATACGCAGTATTTT,CASSSVAGTSPDTQYF
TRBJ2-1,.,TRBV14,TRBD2,TGTGCCAGCAGCCAAGAGACGATAGCGGGGGTTTACAATGAGCAGTTCTTC,CASSQETIAGVYNEQFF
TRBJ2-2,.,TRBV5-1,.,TGCGCCAGCAGCTTGGAAAGGGGTGGTCTCACCGGGGAGCTGTTTTTT,CASSLERGGLTGELFF